The 31 T cell receptor beta chains presented below share a single source sample, sequenced in a study of blood T cell repertoires in COVID-19. Generated by immunoSEQ multiplex PCR, the TCRdb table keeps only in-frame clones and is missing some. The table records more than 300,000 clones, roughly 86% of them present only once. Sequencing was performed on PBMCs or T cells enriched from blood (not recorded which). The receptors here all came from a middle-aged man in a cohort exposed to, infected with or recovered from COVID-19 (not recorded which).

This clone occurred a few times. The chain uses TRBV18 and TRBJ1-2, with 12 bases identical to TRBD1. V was clipped by 4 bases and J by 0 bases; unmatched bases: 3. This CDR3 spans 16 amino acids. In germline, CDR1 is KGHSH, CDR2 LQKENI. The CDR3 is CASSQGQGAANYGYTF. CDR3 coding DNA: TGTGCCAGCTCACAGGGACAGGGGGCTGCTAACTATGGCTACACCTTC. Full variable domain (outside the CDR3, taken from reference TRBV18 and TRBJ1-2): NAGVMQNPRHLVRRRGQEARLRCSPMKGHSHVYWYRQLPEEGLKFMVYLQKENIIDESGMPKERFSAEFPKEGPSILRIQQVVRGDSAAYFCASSQGQGAANYGYTFGSGTRLTVV.

This chain links TRBV30 with TRBJ2-3; 7 bases fit TRBD2. The CDR3 is made up of 16 amino acids. Germline loops: CDR1 GTSNPN, CDR2 SVGIG (reference sequence). The V gene end was trimmed by 2 bases and the J gene end by 2 bases; junction bases not matched to a gene: 10. CDR3: CAWSSGGSLPTDTQYF. The DNA of the CDR3 is TGTGCCTGGAGTTCCGGCGGGAGCCTTCCCACAGATACGCAGTATTTT.

The chain links TRBV7-9 to TRBJ1-3; D gene unclear. The CDR3 is 15 amino acids. Germline values: CDR1 SEHNR, CDR2 FQNEAQ (reference sequence). V was shortened by 3 bases and J by 6 bases, with 15 bases between the two germline ends. The CDR3 here is CASSFAGLLANTIYF. CDR3 DNA: TGTGCCAGCAGCTTTGCAGGCCTGCTGGCAAACACCATATATTTT.

V usage is TRBV5-1 and J usage is TRBJ2-7; 9 bases agree with TRBD1. The V gene end was trimmed by 4 bases and the J gene end by 1 base; junction bases not matched to a gene: 6. The germline gives CDR1 SGHRS, CDR2 YFSETQ. The CDR3 covers 15 residues. The CDR3: CASSENRGRSYEQYF. The CDR3, as DNA: TGCGCCAGCAGCGAAAACAGGGGGCGTTCCTACGAGCAGTACTTC.

This clone was observed a handful of times. This rearrangement joins TRBV24-1 to TRBJ1-3; D remains ambiguous. V lost 6 bases and J 0 bases, leaving 8 bases between the germline ends. Germline assignment: CDR1 KGHDR and CDR2 SFDVKD. This CDR3 has 14 amino acids. CDR3 DNA: TGTGCCACCAGTACAGAAAACTCTGGAAACACCATATATTTT. Amino acid sequence: CATSTENSGNTIYF.

This chain uses TRBV2 with TRBJ2-7; 9 bases agree with TRBD1. After removal of 4 bases from V and 3 bases from J, the junction contained 4 bases not matched to a gene. This CDR3 region has 14 residues. CDR1 is SNHLY and CDR2 is FYNNEI in the germline V gene. Here the CDR3 DNA reads TGTGCCAGCAGTGTGGACAGGGGCCGCTACGAGCAGTACTTC. Protein sequence: CASSVDRGRYEQYF.

The CDR3 sequence is CASSLGTGTGNTEAFF. The CDR3 DNA reads as TGCGCCAGCAGCTTGGGAACCGGGACAGGCAACACTGAAGCTTTCTTT. The gene calls are TRBV5-1 and TRBJ1-1, with 8 bases that match TRBD1. CDR1 is SGHRS and CDR2 is YFSETQ in the germline V gene. Germline trimming cut 0 bases from V and 2 bases from J; bases unmatched to any gene: 6. CDR3 size: 16 residues.

The chain couples TRBV9 to TRBJ1-2; D possibly corresponds to TRBD1 (5 bases). Germline V gene sequence: CDR1 SGDLS, CDR2 YYNGEE. The CDR3 loop spans 14 amino acids. With 3 bases removed from V and 0 bases from J, the gap between germline ends came to 9 bases. The CDR3 region has the DNA TGTGCCAGCAGCGCAGGGTATACTAACTATGGCTACACCTTC. It translates to CASSAGYTNYGYTF.

J is TRBJ1-1 and V is TRBV2; a possible D gene is TRBD1 (6 bases). This CDR3 is built from 17 residues. The V gene lost 2 bases and the J gene lost 0 bases, with 16 bases spanning the gap. Germline CDR1 is SNHLY and CDR2 is FYNNEI. The CDR3 loop is CASSERRLGALNTEAFF. CDR3 bases: TGTGCCAGCAGTGAACGAAGGTTGGGGGCTTTGAACACTGAAGCTTTCTTT.

CDR3 amino acids: CASSESVERVGNQPQHF. CDR3 coding DNA: TGTGCCAGCAGTGAGTCAGTAGAGAGGGTGGGCAATCAGCCCCAGCATTTT. The genes are TRBV6-1 and TRBJ1-5; D gene uncertain. Germline CDR1 and CDR2: MNHNS and SASEGT. This CDR3 spans 17 amino acids. V was clipped by 3 bases and J by 2 bases, with 17 bases between them.

The CDR3 is CASSITGGNQPQHF. The CDR3 DNA reads as TGCGCCAGCAGCATCACAGGGGGCAATCAGCCCCAGCATTTT. The rearrangement joins TRBV5-1 to TRBJ1-5; TRBD1 agrees at 7 bases. Germline CDR1 reads SGHRS; CDR2 reads YFSETQ. J gave up 2 bases and V 4 bases, and 3 bases lay outside the gene matches. The CDR3 covers 14 residues.

The V call is TRBV18, the J call TRBJ2-7, with 9 bases identical to TRBD1. The CDR3 spans 14 residues. Germline-derived CDR1 and CDR2 are KGHSH and LQKENI. The V gene end was trimmed by 5 bases and the J gene end by 5 bases; junction bases not matched to a gene: 7. The CDR3 spells CASSNRDRADEQYF. The CDR3 coding sequence is TGTGCCAGCTCAAACCGGGACAGGGCCGACGAGCAGTACTTC.

V is TRBV27 and J is TRBJ1-1, with D unresolved. Deletions cut 3 bases from V and 0 bases from J, with 11 bases between. The CDR3 has 15 amino acids. In germline, CDR1 is MNHEY, CDR2 SMNVEV (reference sequence). CDR3 sequence (DNA): TGTGCCAGCAGTTTTCTACCTTCAATGAACACTGAAGCTTTCTTT. This gives the protein CASSFLPSMNTEAFF.

The chain has TRBV10-1 and TRBJ2-3; TRBD2 aligns across 10 bases. In germline, CDR1 is WNHNN, CDR2 SYGVQD (reference sequence). V shed 8 bases and J 2 bases; nucleotides not matched to a gene: 7. CDR3 length: 15 residues. CDR3 DNA: TGCGCCAGCCCGGAACTAGCGGGATTCACAGATACGCAGTATTTT. Its translation: CASPELAGFTDTQYF.

The sample holds one count of this clone. DNA for the CDR3: TGTGCCAGCGGGTCGATAGCGGGAGGGCGCAATGAGCAGTTCTTC. It yields the protein CASGSIAGGRNEQFF. This rearrangement joins TRBV27 to TRBJ2-1; TRBD2 aligns across 11 bases. Germline CDR1 MNHEY, CDR2 SMNVEV (reference sequence). The CDR3 spans 15 residues. V trimming: 8 bases; J trimming: 6 bases; junction bases outside the gene matches: 9.

The gene calls are TRBV29-1 and TRBJ2-3; 12 nucleotides align to TRBD1. From germline, CDR1 is SQVTM and CDR2 ANQGSEA. The length of the CDR3 is 14 residues. J lost 4 bases, V lost 6 bases, and 5 bases had no gene match. The CDR3 loop reads CSVPGTGGADTQYF. The CDR3 DNA reads TGCAGCGTCCCCGGGACAGGGGGCGCAGATACGCAGTATTTT.

The chain links TRBV6-5 to TRBJ1-1; 10 bases fit TRBD1. This CDR3 comprises 15 residues. The J segment lost 11 bases and the V segment lost 2 bases, leaving 11 bases of the junction unmatched. Germline V gives CDR1 MNHEY, CDR2 SVGAGI. The CDR3 sequence: CASSYAPGQGFQAFF. In DNA, the CDR3 is TGTGCCAGCAGTTACGCACCGGGACAGGGGTTCCAGGCTTTCTTT.

The V and J genes are TRBV6-5 and TRBJ2-7; TRBD1 matches 7 bases. The CDR3 contains 15 residues. V shed 6 bases and J 7 bases; nucleotides not matched to a gene: 15. Per germline, CDR1 MNHEY and CDR2 SVGAGI. CDR3 nucleotide sequence: TGTGCCAGCAGGCCCCGGGACAGACTACTGGGGGAGCAGTACTTC. This codes for CASRPRDRLLGEQYF.

This sequence joins TRBV7-9 and TRBJ1-2; 7 nucleotides agree with TRBD1. The CDR3 is 14 amino acids. Germline V gene sequence: CDR1 SEHNR, CDR2 FQNEAQ (reference sequence). CDR3: CVGNLLTGDYGYTF. In nucleotides, the CDR3 is TGTGTAGGGAATCTTTTAACAGGGGATTATGGCTACACCTTC.

V usage is TRBV6-5 and J usage is TRBJ1-2, with 7 bases that match TRBD1. This CDR3 has 14 residues. J gave up 0 bases and V 10 bases, and 8 bases lay outside the gene matches. Germline V gene sequence: CDR1 MNHEY, CDR2 SVGAGI. As DNA, the CDR3 is TGTGCCACAAGACAGGGCCCAGCTAACTATGGCTACACCTTC. This gives the protein CATRQGPANYGYTF.

The gene calls are TRBV18 and TRBJ2-5; 9 nucleotides line up with TRBD2. The CDR3 sequence is 16 residues long. Germline CDR1 reads KGHSH; CDR2 reads LQKENI. Unmatched junction bases numbered 11, after V lost 3 bases and J lost 6 bases. CDR3 residues: CASSPVAGGPVKTQYF. CDR3 coding DNA: TGTGCCAGCTCACCTGTTGCGGGAGGGCCCGTAAAGACCCAGTACTTC.

CDR3 sequence reads: CASSPRPGQGYEQYF. The CDR3 DNA is TGTGCCAGCAGTCCCCGACCGGGACAGGGCTACGAGCAGTACTTC. The genes are TRBV2 and TRBJ2-7; 9 bases match TRBD1. Germline V gene lookup returns CDR1 SNHLY and CDR2 FYNNEI. The CDR3 totals 15 residues. Losses at the gene ends were 5 bases for V and 3 bases for J; bases not matched to a gene: 8.

The sample holds a few counts of this clone. The genes are TRBV5-1 and TRBJ2-1, with 10 bases lining up with TRBD2. With V trimmed by 4 bases and J by 7 bases, 8 bases remained unmatched. The CDR3 contains 15 residues. Germline-derived CDR1 and CDR2 are SGHRS and YFSETQ. The CDR3 coding sequence is TGCGCCAGCAGCCCATCTAGCGGGGGCCTGAATGAGCAGTTCTTC. Protein sequence: CASSPSSGGLNEQFF.

V is TRBV5-1 and J is TRBJ1-6; weak D call: TRBD1 (5 bases). Trimming shortened V by 4 bases and J by 0 bases, and 17 bases separated the two germline ends. This CDR3 comprises 18 residues. Germline CDR1 is SGHRS and CDR2 is YFSETQ. CDR3 residues: CASSPRPEGLSYNSPLHF. The CDR3 DNA is TGCGCCAGCAGCCCCCGGCCGGAGGGACTCTCCTATAATTCACCCCTCCACTTT.

This chain connects TRBV5-1 to TRBJ2-7; no definite D call. Trimming pared 1 base from V and 6 bases from J, leaving 8 bases between. This CDR3 is built from 12 residues. The germline V gene has CDR1 SGHRS and CDR2 YFSETQ. CDR3 protein: CASSLTPGEQYF. The CDR3 nucleotides are TGCGCCAGCAGCTTGACCCCGGGCGAGCAGTACTTC.

V usage is TRBV27 and J usage is TRBJ1-1; tentatively, D is TRBD1 (5 bases). The CDR3 loop spans 14 amino acids. The V end lost 3 bases, the J end lost 0 bases, and 8 bases lay between the germline ends. Germline V gene lookup returns CDR1 MNHEY and CDR2 SMNVEV (reference sequence). In DNA form, the CDR3 reads TGTGCCAGCAGTTTCGCAGGGCTGAACACTGAAGCTTTCTTT. Its translation: CASSFAGLNTEAFF.

The chain links TRBV7-6 to TRBJ1-5, with unresolved D. CDR1 SGHVS and CDR2 FNYEAQ come from the germline V gene. This CDR3 has 11 residues. V was cut by 3 bases and J by 8 bases, with 5 bases left in between. DNA for the CDR3: TGTGCCAGCAGCTTTAGAAAGCCCCAGCATTTT. Translation gives CASSFRKPQHF. Using reference TRBV7-6 and TRBJ1-5 for the parts outside the CDR3, the full variable domain is GAGVSQSPRYKVTKRGQDVALRCDPISGHVSLYWYRQALGQGPEFLTYFNYEAQQDKSGLPNDRFSAERPEGSISTLTIQRTEQRDSAMYRCASSFRKPQHFGDGTRLSIL.

V and J are TRBV10-2 and TRBJ1-2; unclear D gene. The V and J ends lost 2 bases and 7 bases respectively, with 11 bases between them. The CDR3 runs 13 residues. Germline CDR1 is WSHSY and CDR2 is SAAADI. CDR3 sequence (DNA): TGCGCCAGCAGTGAGACAACAGTTGGTGGCTACACCTTC. Residues: CASSETTVGGYTF.

V and J are TRBV7-9 and TRBJ1-4, with a possible D match to TRBD1 (5 bases). V lost 5 bases and J lost 8, with 15 bases in between. The CDR3 runs 14 residues. The germline CDR1 and CDR2 sequences are SEHNR and FQNEAQ (reference sequence). CDR3 DNA sequence: TGTGCCAGCAGCCTGGCAGGGTTGGGGGAAAAACTGTTTTTT. Residues: CASSLAGLGEKLFF.

This clone was observed a handful of times. The gene calls are TRBV7-9 and TRBJ1-1; D may be TRBD1 (6 bases). CDR1 SEHNR and CDR2 FQNEAQ come from the germline V gene (reference sequence). With 5 bases removed from V and 0 bases from J, the gap between germline ends came to 10 bases. This CDR3 region has 14 residues. CDR3 sequence: CASSRQVLNTEAFF. CDR3 DNA: TGTGCCAGCAGCAGACAGGTCTTGAACACTGAAGCTTTCTTT.

The CDR3, as DNA: TGTGCCAGCAATCCGGGACAGGGGGGTACTGAAGCTTTCTTT. It yields the protein CASNPGQGGTEAFF. The V call is TRBV6-6, the J call TRBJ1-1; 11 nucleotides agree with TRBD1. Unmatched junction bases numbered 6, after V lost 7 bases and J lost 5 bases. The CDR3 contains 14 residues. CDR1 is MNHNY, CDR2 SVGAGI, per germline (reference sequence).